This T cell receptor (beta chain) was found in a study of T-cell reconstitution after alpha-beta-depleted transplantation in children. Whole-study results and caveats: Where some patients showed high TCRbeta diversity at day 60, it came from recipient T cells and thymic progenitors that had survived. A year post-transplant, T-cell counts and diversity derived mostly from newly produced T cells. By about two months after transplant, alpha-beta T cells reportedly arose from several hundred graft clones that had expanded.

Construction of the TCRbeta library involved unique molecular identifiers. Each CDR3 protein is one row after TCRdb ran MiXCR on the PCR reads. The table has approximately 31,000 distinct CDR3 sequences, under 7.5% seen once. The CDR3 has 15 amino acids. The germline CDR1 and CDR2 sequences are MGHDK and SYGVNS. With V trimmed by 4 bases and J by 7 bases, 6 bases remained unmatched. This clonotype was recorded at least ten times. The antigen remains undetermined. The source of this sequence is a child under two years old who had a stem cell transplant for acute myeloid leukemia, so the T cells may come from the graft donor. The chain has TRBV25-1 and TRBJ1-6; 8 positions agree with TRBD1. The sequences come from peripheral blood, collected 60 days after TCRalphabeta/CD19-depleted stem cell transplant. CDR3 in DNA: TGTGCCAGCAGTGCTCAGGGGGCATGGAATTCACCCCTCCACTTT. Translated: CASSAQGAWNSPLHF.